This is a list of T cell receptor beta chains from one sample in a study of T cells in narcolepsy. Sequenced by immunoSEQ multiplex PCR; TCRdb stores in-frame clones only, minus some. The sample yields about 27,000 clones, roughly 74% seen once. Sequencing used CD45RA- memory CD4+ T cells from PBMCs. The receptors stem from a human donor with narcolepsy. The CDR3 runs from the conserved cysteine through the conserved F or W. Each record gives: V gene, CDR3 protein.

TRBV10-3 CAIREGQGGNTIYF
TRBV9 CASSVIPSGGPETQYF
TRBV7-6 CASSPSGQGYGYTF
TRBV30 CAWSLAGPGTDTQYF
TRBV11-1 CASSLSFGSDTQYF
TRBV5-6 CASSLAAGTGELFF
TRBV6-6 CASSSRSGNQPQHF
TRBV2 CASTSGQGLFEAKNIQYF
TRBV5-3 CASSLGAQSGNTIYF
TRBV19 CASTGGELFF
TRBV19 CASSMGTRDTEAFF
TRBV11-2 CASSFKGGNTEAFF
TRBV9 CASSVGTGSLGYTF
TRBV11-3 CASSLGADNTQYF
TRBV30 CALFAVPGSGLGETQYF
TRBV6-1 CATTRGTGSYEQYF
TRBV11-2 CASSWQGFAFF
TRBV27 CASSFGAPSTDTQYF
TRBV11-2 CASTTPWGSPLHF
TRBV12-1 CASRNYSLYYEQYF
TRBV2 CASSGRGGRSNQPQHF
TRBV6-1 CASSEARRSMTIEQYF
TRBV6-6 CASKPPGPRETQYF
TRBV5-3 CARSLTSGTGVFYEQYF
TRBV11-2 CASSPSAGDLNTEAFF
TRBV5-1 CASSPQGVVSYEQYF
TRBV10-3 CAIRSLRDSGYTF
TRBV6-5 CASRRDRDQPQHF
TRBV6-1 CASSANLAGAGGDTQYF
TRBV4-1 CASSLPGLAGGRADTQYF
TRBV9 CASSVDLAGYEQYF
TRBV6-1 CASSSIAGSGNTIYF
TRBV9 CASSVEHSGNTIYF
TRBV18 CASSPSTVENYGYTF
TRBV11-2 CASSSLGRERGDSYEQYF
TRBV29-1 CSVVSTPGYYGYTF